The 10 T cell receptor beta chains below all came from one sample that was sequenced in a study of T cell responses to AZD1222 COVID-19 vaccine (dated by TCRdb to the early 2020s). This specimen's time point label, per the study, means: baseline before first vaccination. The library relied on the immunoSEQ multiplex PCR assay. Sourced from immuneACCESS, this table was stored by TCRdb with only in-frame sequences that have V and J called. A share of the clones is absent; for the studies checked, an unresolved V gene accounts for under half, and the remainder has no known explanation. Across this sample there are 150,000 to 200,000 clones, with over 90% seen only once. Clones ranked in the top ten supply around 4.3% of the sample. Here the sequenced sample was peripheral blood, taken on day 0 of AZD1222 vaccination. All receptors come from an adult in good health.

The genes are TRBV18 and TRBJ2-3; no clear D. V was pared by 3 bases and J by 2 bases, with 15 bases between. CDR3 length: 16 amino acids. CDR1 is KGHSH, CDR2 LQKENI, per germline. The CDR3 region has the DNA TGTGCCAGCTCACCCCCGGGTACAGTAAACACAGATACGCAGTATTTT. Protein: CASSPPGTVNTDTQYF.

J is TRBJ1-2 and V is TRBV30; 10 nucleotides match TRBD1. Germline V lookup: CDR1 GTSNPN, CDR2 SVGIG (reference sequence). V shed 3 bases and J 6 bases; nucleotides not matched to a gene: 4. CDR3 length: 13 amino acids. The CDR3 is CAWRGGTGDGYTF. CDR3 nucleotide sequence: TGTGCCTGGAGGGGAGGGACAGGGGATGGCTACACCTTC.

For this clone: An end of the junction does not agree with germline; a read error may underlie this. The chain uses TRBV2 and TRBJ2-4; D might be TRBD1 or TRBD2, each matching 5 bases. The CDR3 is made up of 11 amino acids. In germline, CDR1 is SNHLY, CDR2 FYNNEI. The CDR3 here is CASSVLGPPHF. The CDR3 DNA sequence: TGTGCCAGCAGTGTATTGGGACCCCCGCACTTC.

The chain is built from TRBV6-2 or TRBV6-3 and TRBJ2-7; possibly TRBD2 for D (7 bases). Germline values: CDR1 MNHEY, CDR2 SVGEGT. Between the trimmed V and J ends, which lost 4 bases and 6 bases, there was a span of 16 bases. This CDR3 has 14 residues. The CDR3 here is CASSWEAGHAEQYF. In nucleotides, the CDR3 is TGTGCCAGCAGTTGGGAAGCGGGACATGCCGAGCAGTACTTC.

The CDR3 loop reads CASIGSLVGSDTQYF. As DNA, the CDR3 is TGTGCCAGCATCGGGAGTCTAGTTGGGTCAGATACGCAGTATTTT. V and J are TRBV27 and TRBJ2-3; a weak D match, TRBD2 (6 bases). V shed 7 bases and J shed 4 bases, with 18 bases lying between them. The germline gives CDR1 MNHEY, CDR2 SMNVEV (reference sequence). This CDR3 region has 15 residues.

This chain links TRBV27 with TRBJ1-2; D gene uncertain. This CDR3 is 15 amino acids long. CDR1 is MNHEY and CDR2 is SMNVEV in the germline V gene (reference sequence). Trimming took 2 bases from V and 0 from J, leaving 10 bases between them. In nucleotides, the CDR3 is TGTGCCAGCAGTTTAACCCGTACAGCTAACTATGGCTACACCTTC. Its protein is CASSLTRTANYGYTF.

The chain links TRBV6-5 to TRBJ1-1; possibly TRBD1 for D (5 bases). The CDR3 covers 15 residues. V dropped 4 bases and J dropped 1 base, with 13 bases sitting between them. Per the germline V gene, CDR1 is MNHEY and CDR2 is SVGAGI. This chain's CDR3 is CASSWVPTENTEAFF. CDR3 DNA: TGTGCCAGCAGTTGGGTACCGACAGAGAACACTGAAGCTTTCTTT.

The CDR3 region is CSVGQGEGNSNQPQHF. The CDR3 DNA sequence: TGCAGCGTTGGGCAGGGGGAAGGTAATAGCAATCAGCCCCAGCATTTT. The V call is TRBV29-1, the J call TRBJ1-5; TRBD1 matches 7 bases. The CDR3 is 16 amino acids. The germline CDR1 and CDR2 sequences are SQVTM and ANQGSEA. V shed 4 bases, J shed 0 bases, and the junction held 9 bases outside the gene matches.

The CDR3 DNA is TGTGCCAGCACCTCGGGACTTGCCTACGAGCAGTACTTC. This gives the protein CASTSGLAYEQYF. The V and J genes are TRBV12-3 or TRBV12-4 and TRBJ2-7; weak D call: TRBD2 (6 bases). The CDR3 is made up of 13 amino acids. The V gene lost 7 bases and the J gene lost 2 bases, with 12 bases spanning the gap.

The CDR3 region is CASSQSPSSGNLPNTGELFF. CDR3 in DNA: TGCGCCAGCAGCCAAAGTCCGTCTAGCGGGAACCTCCCGAACACCGGGGAGCTGTTTTTT. This sequence joins TRBV4-1 and TRBJ2-2; 9 nucleotides line up with TRBD2. The CDR3 sequence is 20 residues long. The V gene's germline CDR1 is MGHRA and CDR2 YSYEKL. J was trimmed by 0 bases and V by 2 bases; bases with no gene match: 13.